The rows below give T cell receptor beta chains drawn from one sample of a study of beta chain features in type 1 diabetes. Here immunoSEQ multiplex PCR was the method, and the copy in TCRdb shows in-frame clones only, minus some. The sample consists of fewer than 150,000 clones, less than 9% of them appearing once. The source material was central memory CD4+ T cells from blood. The receptors come from a woman in her thirties in good health. Each CDR3 is given with its conserved first and last residue. A D gene is named only where the DNA matches it firmly. Expanded clones get a size class; other rows say once, few or many, or leave the size out.

cdr3_aa cdr3_nt d_call cdr3_length j_call clone_size v_call
CASSHPMGQPQHF TGTGCCAGCAGTCACCCAATGGGCCAGCCCCAGCATTTT NA 13 TRBJ1-5 NA TRBV6-6
CASQLRRQGSHTDTQYF TGTGCCAGCCAACTCAGACGACAGGGATCTCACACAGATACGCAGTATTTT TRBD1 17 TRBJ2-3 NA TRBV7-2
CANRAGVAGEQFF TGTGCCAACAGAGCGGGAGTAGCAGGTGAGCAGTTCTTC TRBD2 13 TRBJ2-1 many TRBV10-3
CASSFKVLGGRLETQYF TGTGCCAGCAGCTTCAAGGTCCTTGGCGGGAGGTTGGAGACCCAGTACTTC TRBD2 17 TRBJ2-5 NA TRBV11-2
CASSLFSEAFF TGTGCCAGCAGCTTGTTCTCTGAAGCTTTCTTT NA 11 TRBJ1-1 NA TRBV5-6
CASSIRGGETQYF TGTGCCAGTAGTATCCGGGGGGGAGAGACCCAGTACTTC TRBD2 13 TRBJ2-5 many TRBV19
CASSEGGSGTGELFF TGTGCCAGCAGTGAAGGAGGGAGTGGCACCGGGGAGCTGTTTTTT NA 15 TRBJ2-2 few TRBV6-1
CASSLLGAGEGYEQYF TGTGCCAGCAGTTTATTGGGAGCGGGAGAAGGCTACGAGCAGTACTTC TRBD2 16 TRBJ2-7 few TRBV27
CASSRDRGTDTQYF TGTGCCAGCAGCCGGGACAGGGGAACAGATACGCAGTATTTT TRBD1 14 TRBJ2-3 few TRBV14
CASWTGGNGYTF TGTGCCAGTTGGACAGGGGGCAATGGCTACACCTTC TRBD1 12 TRBJ1-2 many TRBV28
CASVADNYNEQFF TGTGCCAGCGTGGCGGATAATTACAATGAGCAGTTCTTC NA 13 TRBJ2-1 NA TRBV28
CASSYSGGHTEAFF TGTGCCAGCAGTTACTCGGGAGGGCACACTGAAGCTTTCTTT NA 14 TRBJ1-1 few TRBV6-6
CASSLVTGVQETQYF TGTGCCAGCAGCTTAGTGACAGGAGTACAAGAGACCCAGTACTTC NA 15 TRBJ2-5 NA TRBV7-3
CSVRAGINYGYTF TGCAGCGTTCGCGCAGGGATTAACTATGGCTACACCTTC NA 13 TRBJ1-2 many TRBV29-1
CARRDRANTGELFF TGTGCCAGAAGAGACAGGGCGAACACCGGGGAGCTGTTTTTT TRBD1 14 TRBJ2-2 NA TRBV2
CASSPTMGGSVGEAFF TGTGCCAGCTCACCGACGATGGGGGGGTCGGTCGGTGAAGCTTTCTTT NA 16 TRBJ1-1 few TRBV18
CASSPLAASYNEQFF TGTGCCAGCTCACCCTTGGCGGCCTCCTACAATGAGCAGTTCTTC NA 15 TRBJ2-1 few TRBV18
CASARTTNEKLFF TGTGCCAGCGCCAGGACAACTAATGAAAAACTGTTTTTT NA 13 TRBJ1-4 many TRBV28
CASSLEYQETQYF TGTGCCAGCAGCTTGGAGTACCAAGAGACCCAGTACTTC NA 13 TRBJ2-5 NA TRBV4-2
CASSLVGTGGGGNEQFF TGTGCCAGCAGCTTAGTAGGGACGGGAGGTGGTGGCAATGAGCAGTTCTTC TRBD2 17 TRBJ2-1 many TRBV7-2